This T cell receptor (beta chain) was sequenced during a study of blood T cell repertoires in COVID-19 (TCRdb year 2020). Background for the entire study: Collaborator samples came from the United States, Italy and Spain and covered acute and convalescent phases of COVID-19. The material from the prospective study consisted of cDNA or gDNA derived from T cells, B-cell-depleted T cells, or PBMCs. Deeply sampled blood TCRbeta repertoires from subjects exposed to, actively infected with, or recovered from COVID-19 were included in the dataset. A freely available public database, intended as a resource for researchers studying the immune response to SARS-CoV-2, is where the repertoires were released. Samples were obtained from the ongoing ImmuneRACE study (first 160 participants) and from over 1,000 subjects provided by 6 global collaborators. Sample metadata almost always included a de-identified subject ID, COVID-19 status, age in years and sex. Where HLA class I and class II types were available, the types were taken from metadata supplied by the sample provider, not from assay-based typing.

The collaborating institutions used their own protocols to collect whole blood in K2EDTA tubes. For TCRbeta analysis, collaborator samples were shipped as frozen whole blood, as isolated PBMCs, or as DNA extracted from either sample type. Taken from the germline V gene, the CDR1 and CDR2 loops are KGHDR and SFDVKD. The CDR3 sequence holds 17 residues, the cysteine and phenylalanine included. CDR3 DNA only is kept here, 51 bases in frame from base 1. The germline ends are 18 bases apart after V is trimmed by 7 bases and J by 0 bases. General study outcomes and caveats: How much clinical and demographic metadata was included differed by source and by participant, and the metadata was provided uncurated.

About this clone: Its antigen is currently not known. No much larger clone exists at a distance of one base, and base qualities are not known.

TCRbeta CDR3 regions were amplified from genomic DNA by means of the immunoSEQ Assay, a bias-controlled multiplex PCR. On the study's bioinformatics: The number of nucleated cells in each sample was estimated from the amplification of reference gene primers within the assay. Sequence reads were collapsed and filtered to measure the absolute abundance of every unique TCRbeta CDR3 rearrangement. Productive Simpson clonality was computed per sample as the square root of Simpson's diversity index over productive rearrangements. TCRdb limited this immuneACCESS table to in-frame rearrangements with V and J called. A share of clones is missing; checked studies link under half to unresolved V genes, and the rest is unexplained. V and J calls and clone size follow that table, whereas D and trimming were derived from the DNA. This sample gives about 210,000 clones in total; about 85% of them show up just once. Under 0.9% of the sample is in the top ten clones.

Material: peripheral blood. The rearranged chain carries TRBV24-1 and TRBJ2-4; TRBD2 is a possible D gene, resting on 6 matching bases. This receptor was taken from a man aged 40-49 years with acute or convalescent COVID-19. The CDR3 protein: CATSRERHYLAKNIQYF. The DNA reads TGTGCCACCAGCCGGGAGAGGCATTACCTAGCCAAAAACATTCAGTACTTC.